These 20 T cell receptor beta chains were sequenced from one sample in a study of OX40 agonist ivuxolimab in advanced cancers. Sequenced by immunoSEQ multiplex PCR; TCRdb stores in-frame clones only, minus some. The table shows about 11,000 clones, with roughly 86% occurring only once. Source: CD4+ or CD8+ T cells sorted from blood, taken in a trial of the OX40 agonist ivuxolimab. These receptors were taken from an adult with an advanced solid tumor such as melanoma, head and neck, liver or kidney cancer.

The chain links TRBV4-1 to TRBJ1-6; a possible D gene is TRBD1 (6 bases). V was cut by 0 bases and J by 6 bases, with 12 bases left in between. The length of the CDR3 is 16 residues. Germline V CDR1 and CDR2: MGHRA, YSYEKL. The DNA for the CDR3 is TGCGCCAGCAGCCAAGATTCCGGACAGCCTAATTCACCCCTCCACTTT. Its protein is CASSQDSGQPNSPLHF.

The chain links TRBV7-1 to TRBJ2-3; TRBD2 might be the D (5 bases). TRBV7-1 is known as an ORF, though its function is uncertain. V lost 6 bases, J lost 1 base, and 17 bases lay in between. This CDR3 contains 16 residues. Written as DNA, the CDR3 is TGTGCCAGCAGGAGGGCCGGTGGTAGCGGCACAGATACGCAGTATTTT. As protein: CASRRAGGSGTDTQYF.

The chain carries TRBV29-1 and TRBJ2-5, with 16 bases fitting TRBD2. There are 16 residues in the CDR3. CDR1 is SQVTM, CDR2 ANQGSEA, per germline. The V gene end was trimmed by 7 bases and the J gene end by 2 bases; junction bases not matched to a gene: 7. The CDR3 loop reads CSAGTSGRAGQETQYF. CDR3 nucleotide sequence: TGCAGCGCTGGGACTAGCGGGAGGGCGGGGCAAGAGACCCAGTACTTC.

This chain links TRBV11-3 with TRBJ2-3; D is ambiguous. The CDR3 contains 13 residues. Germline values: CDR1 SGHNT, CDR2 YENEEA. Trimming left V 2 bases short and J 2 bases short, with 5 bases between. The CDR3 loop is CASSLTITDTQYF. The CDR3 DNA follows: TGTGCCAGCAGCTTAACAATCACAGATACGCAGTATTTT.

The rearrangement joins TRBV28 to TRBJ1-1; D gene unclear. The CDR3 spans 11 residues. The ends were cut back, 2 bases at V and 6 bases at J, with 4 bases in the middle. Germline loops: CDR1 MDHEN, CDR2 SYDVKM. CDR3 bases: TGTGCCAGCAGTTTAGAAGCTGAAGCTTTCTTT. This encodes CASSLEAEAFF.

V usage is TRBV7-2 and J usage is TRBJ2-7, with 10 bases that match TRBD1. This CDR3 comprises 16 residues. V lost 6 bases, J lost 1 base, and 9 bases stayed unmatched. Germline V gene sequence: CDR1 SGHTA, CDR2 FQGNSA. The CDR3 is CASSYYLGQGSYEQYF. The CDR3 DNA reads as TGTGCCAGCAGTTATTATCTGGGACAGGGGTCCTACGAGCAGTACTTC.

V gene TRBV6-5 combines with J gene TRBJ2-5; D unclear. V was trimmed by 5 bases and J by 6 bases, leaving 13 bases between them. The CDR3 is made up of 13 amino acids. From germline, CDR1 is MNHEY and CDR2 SVGAGI. CDR3 residues: CASSEAFGQTQYF. Written as DNA, the CDR3 is TGTGCCAGCAGTGAAGCGTTCGGCCAGACCCAGTACTTC.

The chain combines TRBV5-1 with TRBJ1-2; D is undetermined. Trimming took off 1 base at V and 2 bases at J, with 3 bases between the two ends. The CDR3 is 12 amino acids. Per germline, CDR1 SGHRS and CDR2 YFSETQ. The CDR3 DNA reads TGCGCCAGCAGCTTGCTCAACTATGGCTACACCTTC. Protein sequence: CASSLLNYGYTF.

This clone was counted a single time. J is TRBJ2-7 and V is TRBV11-1; 7 nucleotides match TRBD2. Per the germline V gene, CDR1 is SGHAT and CDR2 is FQDESV (reference sequence). Unmatched junction bases numbered 8, after V lost 5 bases and J lost 1 base. The CDR3 extends over 15 amino acids. CDR3 sequence (DNA): TGTGCCAGCAGCCCGGACGGGGGAGGGTCCTACGAGCAGTACTTC. Residues: CASSPDGGGSYEQYF. Looking up the rest from reference TRBV11-1 and TRBJ2-7 gives the full variable domain: EAEVAQSPRYKITEKSQAVAFWCDPISGHATLYWYRQILGQGPELLVQFQDESVVDDSQLPKDRFSAERLKGVDSTLKIQPAELGDSAMYLCASSPDGGGSYEQYFGPGTRLTVT.

This rearrangement joins TRBV6-1 to TRBJ2-1, with 10 bases matching TRBD2. CDR3 length equals 15 residues. J was trimmed by 2 bases and V by 7 bases; bases with no gene match: 5. From germline, CDR1 is MNHNS and CDR2 SASEGT. CDR3 coding DNA: TGTGCCAGCAATCCAACTAGCGGGGCCTACAATGAGCAGTTCTTC. Translation: CASNPTSGAYNEQFF.

V is TRBV6-1 and J is TRBJ1-2; a weak D match, TRBD1 (5 bases). V was trimmed by 7 bases and J by 8 bases, leaving 20 bases between them. This CDR3 has 14 amino acids. The germline gives CDR1 MNHNS, CDR2 SASEGT. CDR3 amino acids: CASTLAGKALGYTF. The CDR3 DNA is TGTGCCAGCACTCTAGCAGGGAAGGCTTTGGGCTACACCTTC.

V and J are TRBV19 and TRBJ2-7; a possible D gene is TRBD1 (5 bases). The V end lost 3 bases, the J end lost 6 bases, and 15 bases lay between the germline ends. Germline V gene sequence: CDR1 LNHDA, CDR2 SQIVND (reference sequence). The CDR3 is 14 amino acids. For the CDR3, the DNA is TGTGCCAGTAGTATTCGGGCAGGGCACCTCGAGCAGTACTTC. It encodes CASSIRAGHLEQYF.

The chain recombines TRBV6-5 with TRBJ1-1; D call uncertain. The CDR3 extends over 16 amino acids. Germline V CDR1 and CDR2: MNHEY, SVGAGI. V dropped 1 base and J dropped 3 bases, with 15 bases sitting between them. The CDR3: CASSYFGGNEDTEAFF. The CDR3 coding sequence is TGTGCCAGCAGTTACTTTGGAGGGAACGAGGACACTGAAGCTTTCTTT.

J is TRBJ2-7 and V is TRBV7-4, with D perhaps assigned TRBD1 or TRBD2 (5 bases each). Per the germline V gene, CDR1 is SGHVT and CDR2 is SQSDAQ. Trimming shortened V by 9 bases and J by 1 base, and 25 bases separated the two germline ends. The CDR3 is 17 amino acids. CDR3 amino acids: CASFILGIGTGSYEQYF. The CDR3 DNA follows: TGTGCCAGTTTCATACTAGGGATTGGGACGGGGTCCTACGAGCAGTACTTC.

The chain couples TRBV11-1 to TRBJ1-2; 7 nucleotides agree with TRBD1. Losses at the gene ends were 8 bases for V and 5 bases for J; bases not matched to a gene: 8. Germline lookup yields CDR1 SGHAT and CDR2 FQDESV (reference sequence). This CDR3 is built from 13 residues. The CDR3 DNA is TGTGCCAGCGGCCGACAGGGAGGATATGGCTACACCTTC. Its translation: CASGRQGGYGYTF.

This rearrangement joins TRBV27 to TRBJ1-2, with 7 bases matching TRBD1. V gave up 3 bases and J gave up 4 bases; unmatched junction bases: 11. This CDR3 region has 16 residues. Germline V gene lookup returns CDR1 MNHEY and CDR2 SMNVEV (reference sequence). The DNA for the CDR3 is TGTGCCAGCAGTTTCTCCCCGGGACAGTTGGGCTATGGCTACACCTTC. Protein: CASSFSPGQLGYGYTF.

The chain couples TRBV5-4 to TRBJ2-7; 7 bases match TRBD2. Trimming removed 2 bases from V and 4 bases from J; junction bases left unmatched: 3. CDR1 is SGHNT, CDR2 YYREEE, per germline (reference sequence). This CDR3 region has 13 residues. The CDR3 region is CASSFGSGYEQYF. CDR3 coding DNA: TGTGCCAGCAGCTTTGGTAGCGGGTACGAGCAGTACTTC.

This clone was recorded only once. The chain has TRBV4-2 and TRBJ2-5, with D possibly being TRBD2 (6 bases). The V gene's germline CDR1 is LGHNA and CDR2 YNFKEQ. This CDR3 has 16 amino acids. V lost 0 bases, J lost 4 bases, and 15 bases lay in between. The CDR3 DNA reads TGTGCCAGCAGCCAAGATCCCCCGGGACTGTTAGAGACCCAGTACTTC. Protein: CASSQDPPGLLETQYF.

The gene calls are TRBV5-5 and TRBJ2-4; D is perhaps TRBD1 (6 bases). Germline V gives CDR1 SGHKS, CDR2 YYEKEE (reference sequence). Trimming took off 1 base at V and 1 base at J, with 9 bases between the two ends. This CDR3 contains 15 residues. This CDR3 is CASSLYQGAKNIQYF. The CDR3 bases are TGTGCCAGCAGCTTGTACCAGGGGGCCAAAAACATTCAGTACTTC.

The chain links TRBV9 to TRBJ2-3, with 9 bases matching TRBD1. This CDR3 is 15 amino acids long. Germline V gene lookup returns CDR1 SGDLS and CDR2 YYNGEE. Trimming cost V 0 bases and J 1 base; bases outside gene matches: 0. The DNA for the CDR3 is TGTGCCAGCAGCGTAGGGACAGGGGGCACAGATACGCAGTATTTT. This sequence encodes CASSVGTGGTDTQYF.